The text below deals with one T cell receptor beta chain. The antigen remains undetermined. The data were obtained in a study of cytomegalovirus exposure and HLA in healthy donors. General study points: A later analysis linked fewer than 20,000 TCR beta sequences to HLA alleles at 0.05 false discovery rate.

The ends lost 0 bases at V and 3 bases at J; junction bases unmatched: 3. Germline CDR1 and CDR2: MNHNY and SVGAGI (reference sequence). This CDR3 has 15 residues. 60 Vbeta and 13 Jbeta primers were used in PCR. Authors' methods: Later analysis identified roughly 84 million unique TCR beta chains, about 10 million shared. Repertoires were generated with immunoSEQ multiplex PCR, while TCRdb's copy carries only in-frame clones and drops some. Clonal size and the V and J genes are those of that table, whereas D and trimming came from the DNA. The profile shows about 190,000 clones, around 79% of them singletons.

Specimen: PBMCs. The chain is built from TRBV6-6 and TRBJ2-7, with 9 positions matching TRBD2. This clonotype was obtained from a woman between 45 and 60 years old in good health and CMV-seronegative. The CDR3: CASSYSRLADYEQYF. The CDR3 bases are TGTGCCAGCAGTTACTCGAGACTAGCGGACTACGAGCAGTACTTC.